This T cell receptor (beta chain) is drawn from a study of blood T cell repertoires in COVID-19. The wider study: Samples of COVID-19 (acute and convalescent) were obtained from the United States, Italy and Spain.

TCRdb's table, derived via immunoSEQ multiplex PCR, lists solely in-frame clones and lacks some. Among roughly 200,000 clones listed, 75% to 90% were seen once. Germline lookup yields CDR1 SQVTM and CDR2 ANQGSEA. V was clipped by 7 bases and J by 1 base; unmatched bases: 5. CDR3 length: 13 residues. The source of this sequence is a woman aged 55 to 70 with acute or convalescent COVID-19. The rearrangement links TRBV29-1 to TRBJ1-1; 8 bases map to TRBD1. Sequencing was performed on peripheral blood. The CDR3 region has the DNA TGCAGCGCTGGACAGGGTCCGAACACTGAAGCTTTCTTT. Translated: CSAGQGPNTEAFF.